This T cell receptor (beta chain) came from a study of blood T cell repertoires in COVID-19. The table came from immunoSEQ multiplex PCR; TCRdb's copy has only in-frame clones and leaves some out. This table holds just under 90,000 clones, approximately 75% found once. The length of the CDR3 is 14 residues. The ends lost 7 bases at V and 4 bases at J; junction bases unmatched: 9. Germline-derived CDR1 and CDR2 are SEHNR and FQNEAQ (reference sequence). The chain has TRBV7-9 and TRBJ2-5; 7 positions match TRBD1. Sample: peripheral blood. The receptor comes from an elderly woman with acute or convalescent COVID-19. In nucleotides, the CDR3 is TGTGCCAGCACCTCGACAGGGTATACAGAGACCCAGTACTTC. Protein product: CASTSTGYTETQYF.